Listed here is a single T cell receptor beta chain. Its target is not known. It was with a sample-barcoded 5' primer and a J-beta primer mix that a second PCR of roughly 7 to 12 cycles was run. Every cDNA molecule bore a tag from a template-switch adaptor containing 12 random nucleotides. MiXCR, run by TCRdb on the 5' RACE reads, gives a single entry per CDR3 protein. The data hold some 760,000 distinct CDR3 sequences, with around 25% observed a single time. The data belong to a study of blood T cells in healthy people across ages. Looked up from germline, CDR1 is LGHDT and CDR2 is YNNKEL (reference sequence). V was pared by 1 base and J by 1 base, with 4 bases of the junction left unmatched. This CDR3 comprises 16 residues. Findings of the study overall: A roughly linear age-dependent decrease characterized TCR beta diversity per million T cells.

In addition, the sample was reused for a study of T cells of mothers and their children.

The origin of this receptor is a boy between 10 and 17 years old in good health. The chain uses TRBV3-1 and TRBJ2-3; 8 bases map to TRBD1. Sequences were obtained from blood. The CDR3 region has the DNA TGTGCCAGCAGCCAAGGTCCAGGGGGCGGCACAGATACGCAGTATTTT. This translates into CASSQGPGGGTDTQYF.